This T cell receptor beta chain was captured by sequencing in a study of cytomegalovirus exposure and HLA in healthy donors. PCR involved 60 Vbeta and 13 Jbeta primers. Clones were sequenced by immunoSEQ multiplex PCR, and TCRdb holds only the in-frame ones, with some missing. The sample shows 90,000 to 150,000 clones, 60% to 85% of them seen only once. The ends lost 5 bases at V and 6 bases at J; junction bases unmatched: 14. The CDR3 runs 17 residues. In germline, CDR1 is SEHNR, CDR2 FQNEAQ (reference sequence). This sequence joins TRBV7-9 and TRBJ2-7; 12 nucleotides agree with TRBD1. The sample consisted of PBMCs. The sequence derives from a female donor in good health and CMV-seronegative. DNA for the CDR3: TGTGCCAGCAGCCCCTCCTACCGGGACAGGGGGCTTCCCGAGCAGTACTTC. This encodes CASSPSYRDRGLPEQYF.